This T cell receptor beta chain was observed in a study of control samples from healthy donors and cancer patients. Germline V gene lookup returns CDR1 SGHRS and CDR2 YFSETQ. This CDR3 contains 15 residues. V lost 1 base and J lost 6, with 16 bases in between. Repertoires were generated with immunoSEQ multiplex PCR, while TCRdb's copy carries only in-frame clones and drops some. The table includes about 180,000 clones, around 90% detected once. Sequenced sample: blood. The V gene is TRBV5-1, the J gene TRBJ1-1, with D perhaps matching TRBD1 (5 bases). The sequence came from a man aged 30 to 39 in good health. CDR3 nucleotides: TGCGCCAGCAGCTTGACCTCGGGACTCCTGGCTGAAGCTTTCTTT. The encoded protein is CASSLTSGLLAEAFF.